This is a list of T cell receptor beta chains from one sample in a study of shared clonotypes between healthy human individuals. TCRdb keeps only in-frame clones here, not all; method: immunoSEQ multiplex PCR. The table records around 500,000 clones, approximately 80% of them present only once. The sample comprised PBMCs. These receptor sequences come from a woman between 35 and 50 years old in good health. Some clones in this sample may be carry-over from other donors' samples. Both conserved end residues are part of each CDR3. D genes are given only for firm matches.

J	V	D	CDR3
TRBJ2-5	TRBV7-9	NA	CASSLADWEETQYF
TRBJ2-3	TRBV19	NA	CASSRALNTDTQYF
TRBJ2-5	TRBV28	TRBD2	CASSPSRTSGAETQYF
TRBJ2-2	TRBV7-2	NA	CASSLALTQNTGELFF
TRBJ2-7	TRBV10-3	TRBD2	CAITPGGSYEQYF
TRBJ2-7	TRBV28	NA	CASSYTGVRDEQYF
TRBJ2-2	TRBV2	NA	CASRATSTGELFF
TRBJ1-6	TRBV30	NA	CAWRKQASTNSPLHF
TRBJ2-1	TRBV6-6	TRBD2	CATGLVDEQFF
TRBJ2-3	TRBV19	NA	CASSIGGDTQYF
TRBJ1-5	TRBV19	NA	CASSVSGDQPQHF
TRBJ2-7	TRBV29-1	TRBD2	CSVVLAGEYEQYF
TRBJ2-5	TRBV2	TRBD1	CASSEDRGQETQYF
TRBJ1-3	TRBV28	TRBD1	CASSLRTGAGNTIYF
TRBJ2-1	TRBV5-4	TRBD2	CASSEGGGRALNEQFF
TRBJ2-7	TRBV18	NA	CASSPEGYEQYF
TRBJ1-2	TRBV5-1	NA	CASSLTESYGYTF
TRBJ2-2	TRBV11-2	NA	CASSFRGNTGELFF
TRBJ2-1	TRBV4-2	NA	CASSQNRDATYNEQFF
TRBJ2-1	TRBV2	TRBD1	CASRERQGRLNEQFF
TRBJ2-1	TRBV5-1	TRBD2	CASSSGSGASYNEQFF
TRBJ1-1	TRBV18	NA	CASSARVDLNTEAFF
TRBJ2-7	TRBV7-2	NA	CASSLESVGSYEQYF
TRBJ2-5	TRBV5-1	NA	CASSSTVQETQYF
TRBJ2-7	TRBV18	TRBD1	CASSHRGQGAFYEQYF
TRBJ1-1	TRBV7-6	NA	CASSLALGDTEAFF
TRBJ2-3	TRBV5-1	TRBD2	CASSLLPSSGSGTDTQYF
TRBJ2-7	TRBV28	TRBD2	CASSSRTSGVIVQYF
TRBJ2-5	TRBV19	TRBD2	CASSIPRREETQYF
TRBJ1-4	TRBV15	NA	CATSSGINEKLFF
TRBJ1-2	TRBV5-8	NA	CASSLLGGPYGYTF
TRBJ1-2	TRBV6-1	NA	CASSDVAGANYGYTF
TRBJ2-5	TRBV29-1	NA	CSGGKGTQETQYF
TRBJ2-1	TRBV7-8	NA	CASSLVPWRDPYNEQFF
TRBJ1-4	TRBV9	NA	CASSADRSGEKLFF
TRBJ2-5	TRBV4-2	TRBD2	CASSQDGGDRLHF
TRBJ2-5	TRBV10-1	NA	CASSESGTETQYF
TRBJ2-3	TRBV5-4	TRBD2	CASSQLAEISTDTQYF
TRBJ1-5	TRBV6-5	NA	CASRHQGDQPQHF
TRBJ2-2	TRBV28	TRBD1	CASSVDRGRSNTGELFF
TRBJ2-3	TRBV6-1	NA	CASRTTREDTQYF
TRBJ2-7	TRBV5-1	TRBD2	CASSLLAGVEEQYF
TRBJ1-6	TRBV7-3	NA	CASSLRDNLPNSPLHF
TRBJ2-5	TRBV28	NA	CASSPPRPRWVGFGQETQYF
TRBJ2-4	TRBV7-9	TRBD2	CASSNAFRTSRAKNIQYF
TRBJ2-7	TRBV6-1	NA	CASSVGRGSSYEQYF
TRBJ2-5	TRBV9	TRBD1	CASSIGVGQQETQYF
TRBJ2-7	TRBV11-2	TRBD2	CASSSDGTMVGEQYF